Listed here are 11 T cell receptor beta chains from one sample, sequenced in a study of blood T cell repertoires in COVID-19. The repertoire was sequenced with immunoSEQ multiplex PCR; TCRdb's copy has only in-frame clones and lacks some. The sample contains 250,000 to 300,000 clones, around four fifths of which appear only once. The specimen was peripheral blood. The receptors here all came from a man aged 55 to 70 who had recovered from COVID-19.

The CDR3 protein is CASTLGQYSNQPQHF. The CDR3, as DNA: TGTGCCAGCACCCTGGGACAGTATAGCAATCAGCCCCAGCATTTT. The V and J genes are TRBV6-6 and TRBJ1-5; 7 bases align to TRBD1. The germline V gene encodes CDR1 MNHNY and CDR2 SVGAGI (reference sequence). The length of the CDR3 is 15 residues. With V trimmed by 7 bases and J by 0 bases, 6 bases remained unmatched.

The genes are TRBV20-1 and TRBJ2-5; D is ambiguous. Germline V gene sequence: CDR1 DFQATT, CDR2 SNEGSKA (reference sequence). V shed 4 bases and J shed 1 base, with 4 bases lying between them. CDR3 length equals 11 residues. The CDR3 DNA is TGCAGTGCTAATCTCCAAGAGACCCAGTACTTC. It translates to CSANLQETQYF.

V and J are TRBV30 and TRBJ2-1, with 8 bases lining up with TRBD2. Per germline, CDR1 GTSNPN and CDR2 SVGIG (reference sequence). The CDR3 is 15 amino acids. V dropped 2 bases and J dropped 4; count of bases not matched to a gene: 7. CDR3 loop: CAWSYGRAVYNEQFF. The CDR3 DNA sequence: TGTGCCTGGAGTTACGGGAGGGCCGTTTACAATGAGCAGTTCTTC.

The chain is built from TRBV28 and TRBJ2-7; TRBD1 agrees at 8 bases. The J segment lost 5 bases and the V segment lost 6 bases, leaving 6 bases of the junction unmatched. Germline CDR1 reads MDHEN; CDR2 reads SYDVKM. The CDR3 totals 13 residues. As DNA, the CDR3 is TGTGCCAGCAGGACGACAGGGGAGCACGAGCAGTACTTC. Translation gives CASRTTGEHEQYF.

This clone was seen a single time. This chain joins TRBV19 and TRBJ1-5; TRBD1 matches 7 bases. The CDR3 runs 18 residues. Germline V gives CDR1 LNHDA, CDR2 SQIVND (reference sequence). Trimming took 8 bases from V and 0 from J; bases not matched to a gene: 16. CDR3 coding DNA: TGTGCCAGTCACTGCCGGGACAGTGACGTTTATAGCAATCAGCCCCAGCATTTT. Its protein product is CASHCRDSDVYSNQPQHF.

This chain connects TRBV10-3 to TRBJ2-3; D ambiguous. V gave up 7 bases and J gave up 0 bases, with 8 bases separating them. The CDR3 totals 13 residues. Germline assignment: CDR1 ENHRY and CDR2 SYGVKD. CDR3 sequence reads: CAIKSSSTDTQYF. DNA of the CDR3: TGTGCCATCAAAAGTAGCAGCACAGATACGCAGTATTTT.

J is TRBJ2-1 and V is TRBV3-1 (or the pseudogene TRBV3-2); tentatively, D is TRBD2 (6 bases). The CDR3 runs 15 residues. V was pared by 2 bases and J by 9 bases, with 17 bases between. Germline CDR1 LGHDT, CDR2 YNNKEL (reference sequence). The CDR3 DNA is TGTGCCAGCAGCCAAAGTGCGGGGCCCAACGGTGAGCAGTTCTTC. Translating it yields CASSQSAGPNGEQFF.

This chain links TRBV9 with TRBJ1-1, with D possibly TRBD1 on 6 matching bases. The CDR3 consists of 15 residues. Germline assignment: CDR1 SGDLS and CDR2 YYNGEE. Trimming removed 0 bases at V and 4 bases at J, with 13 bases between. CDR3 DNA sequence: TGTGCCAGCAGCGTAGACCCTGGACAGACCACTGAAGCTTTCTTT. Its protein is CASSVDPGQTTEAFF.

The chain links TRBV30 to TRBJ1-6; D is uncertain. Germline values: CDR1 GTSNPN, CDR2 SVGIG (reference sequence). The V gene lost 1 base and the J gene lost 9 bases, with 10 bases spanning the gap. The CDR3 runs 13 residues. Here the CDR3 reads CAWSAHGSSPLHF. The DNA of the CDR3 is TGTGCCTGGAGTGCCCACGGTAGTTCACCCCTCCACTTT.

The V gene is TRBV24-1, the J gene TRBJ2-7; 7 bases are shared with TRBD1. The germline gives CDR1 KGHDR, CDR2 SFDVKD. The CDR3 is 14 amino acids. Losses at the gene ends were 10 bases for V and 2 bases for J; bases not matched to a gene: 10. The CDR3 protein is CATQDRDRTYEQYF. The CDR3 bases are TGTGCCACTCAAGACCGGGACAGAACCTACGAGCAGTACTTC.

This chain uses TRBV7-9 with TRBJ2-4; 10 nucleotides align to TRBD2. V gave up 1 base and J gave up 3 bases; unmatched junction bases: 6. Per the germline V gene, CDR1 is SEHNR and CDR2 is FQNEAQ (reference sequence). This CDR3 is 17 amino acids long. For the CDR3, the DNA is TGTGCCAGCAGCTTAGAAGCGGGGGGGCTTGGCAAAAACATTCAGTACTTC. Translating it yields CASSLEAGGLGKNIQYF.